These 16 T cell receptor beta chains were sequenced from one sample in a study of human T cells and chemical hapten exposure. MiXCR, applied by TCRdb to the RACE reads, yields one record per CDR3 protein. This table holds about 360,000 distinct CDR3 sequences, 4% to 5.5% found once. Time point defined: patch test 1, 2 weeks after DPC sensitization. Documented treatment: therapeutic diphenylcyclopropenone sensitization with weekly scalp DPC. Source: whole blood, taken in connection with sensitization to the hapten diphenylcyclopropenone (DPC). The receptors originated from a woman aged 45-65 years with alopecia areata. Some clones in this sample may be carry-over from other donors' samples.

This clonotype was picked up many times. This chain joins TRBV6-1 and TRBJ1-4; D gene uncertain. V lost 1 base to trimming and J lost 7 bases, with 10 bases between them. The CDR3 consists of 14 residues. In germline, CDR1 is MNHNS, CDR2 SASEGT. CDR3 loop: CASSEVVAAEKLFF. Here the CDR3 DNA reads TGTGCCAGCAGTGAAGTGGTGGCGGCTGAAAAACTGTTTTTT.

This clonotype was seen a handful of times. The chain recombines TRBV3-1 with TRBJ2-7; TRBD2 is a possible D gene (7 bases). With 6 bases removed from V and 0 bases from J, the gap between germline ends came to 15 bases. This CDR3 is 15 amino acids long. CDR1 LGHDT and CDR2 YNNKEL come from the germline V gene (reference sequence). CDR3 in amino acids: CASRLSAGASYEQYF. In DNA, the CDR3 is TGTGCCAGCAGGCTCTCGGCGGGGGCCTCCTACGAGCAGTACTTC.

This clonotype was seen ten or more times. The chain is built from TRBV6-1 and TRBJ2-3, with D possibly TRBD2 on 5 matching bases. The CDR3 extends over 15 amino acids. Germline loops: CDR1 MNHNS, CDR2 SASEGT. V dropped 7 bases and J dropped 0 bases, with 14 bases sitting between them. CDR3 nucleotide sequence: TGTGCCAGCACCGCCCGAGAGGGAAGCACAGATACGCAGTATTTT. Translation: CASTAREGSTDTQYF.

This clonotype has ten or more counts. The gene calls are TRBV23-1 and TRBJ2-4; no clear D gene. TRBV23-1 is treated as an ORF (open reading frame) with a function not yet certain. The length of the CDR3 is 20 residues. Trimming shortened V by 3 bases and J by 8 bases, and 32 bases separated the two germline ends. The CDR3 is CASSHPPTLSDLSKRDIQYF. CDR3 coding DNA: TGCGCCAGCAGTCATCCGCCTACTCTGTCCGACCTAAGCAAACGGGACATTCAGTACTTC.

There are many counts of this clonotype. The chain couples TRBV20-1 to TRBJ1-1; 7 bases agree with TRBD1. Germline V gene lookup returns CDR1 DFQATT and CDR2 SNEGSKA (reference sequence). This CDR3 has 14 residues. V dropped 6 bases and J dropped 6; count of bases not matched to a gene: 13. As DNA, the CDR3 is TGCAGTGCCATAAGACAGGGAGGTTTCCCTGAAGCTTTCTTT. It translates to CSAIRQGGFPEAFF.

This clonotype showed up just a few times. The chain combines TRBV9 with TRBJ2-3; D ambiguous. V lost 0 bases to trimming and J lost 4 bases, with 9 bases between them. The CDR3 extends over 14 amino acids. Germline V gives CDR1 SGDLS, CDR2 YYNGEE. In nucleotides, the CDR3 is TGTGCCAGCAGCGTAGATAGTGTCGCAGATACGCAGTATTTT. It specifies CASSVDSVADTQYF.

This clonotype was seen repeatedly, ten times or more. V and J are TRBV4-3 and TRBJ2-6; D gene ambiguous. The V gene's germline CDR1 is LGHNA and CDR2 YSLEER. This CDR3 contains 14 residues. Deletions cut 0 bases from V and 4 bases from J, with 4 bases between. DNA for the CDR3: TGCGCCAGCAGCCAAGATACCGGGGCCAACGTCCTGACTTTC. This sequence encodes CASSQDTGANVLTF.

This clonotype was found many times. This rearrangement joins TRBV4-3 to TRBJ2-7, with a tentative D call TRBD2 (6 bases). Germline values: CDR1 LGHNA, CDR2 YSLEER. This CDR3 contains 15 residues. V lost 1 base to trimming and J lost 6 bases, with 16 bases between them. CDR3 in DNA: TGCGCCAGCAGCCAAGGGCTAGCGACTACGGGCGAGCAGTACTTC. Translated, it gives CASSQGLATTGEQYF.

This clonotype was observed a few times. The V and J genes are TRBV20-1 and TRBJ2-7; D is unclear. V lost 0 bases to trimming and J lost 4 bases, with 16 bases between them. CDR1 and CDR2 (germline): DFQATT, SNEGSKA (reference sequence). The CDR3 is 15 amino acids. Written as DNA, the CDR3 is TGCAGTGCTAGAGATAAAGTTAGACCTTTTTACGAGCAGTACTTC. Translation gives CSARDKVRPFYEQYF.

Ten or more counts support this clonotype. The V call is TRBV6-2 or TRBV6-3, the J call TRBJ1-1, with 8 bases identical to TRBD1. This CDR3 comprises 13 residues. Germline V gives CDR1 MNHEY, CDR2 SVGEGT. V was pared by 0 bases and J by 14 bases, with 8 bases of the junction left unmatched. CDR3 sequence: CASSYSPDRARFF. The DNA of the CDR3 is TGTGCCAGCAGTTACTCCCCGGACAGGGCAAGATTCTTT.

This clonotype came up a few times. This chain links TRBV6-1 with TRBJ1-1, with TRBD1 as a possible D gene (5 bases). The length of the CDR3 is 13 residues. Germline CDR1 MNHNS, CDR2 SASEGT. V was cut by 9 bases and J by 4 bases, with 15 bases left in between. CDR3 sequence: CASTLPQGTEAFF. As DNA, the CDR3 is TGTGCCAGTACCCTCCCGCAGGGCACTGAAGCTTTCTTT.

Ten or more counts support this clonotype. The genes are TRBV6-2 or TRBV6-3 and TRBJ1-4; D may be TRBD1 (5 bases). This CDR3 has 13 residues. CDR1 and CDR2 (germline): MNHEY, SVGEGT. Trimming shortened V by 6 bases and J by 2 bases, and 7 bases separated the two germline ends. Here the CDR3 DNA reads TGTGCCAGCAGGGGACGGACTAATGAAAAACTGTTTTTT. Translation gives CASRGRTNEKLFF.

This clonotype was seen many times. The J gene is TRBJ2-1, the V gene TRBV29-1, with 12 bases matching TRBD2. V dropped 4 bases and J dropped 10; count of bases not matched to a gene: 5. CDR1 and CDR2 (germline): SQVTM, ANQGSEA. CDR3 length: 13 residues. The CDR3 loop reads CSVGRLAGDEQFF. Written as DNA, the CDR3 is TGCAGCGTTGGAAGACTAGCGGGGGACGAGCAGTTCTTC.

This clonotype came up a few times. In DNA form, the CDR3 reads TGTGCCAGCAGCTCCACCCGGGTGGACAACTATGGCTACACCTTC. Protein sequence: CASSSTRVDNYGYTF. The V and J genes are TRBV7-9 and TRBJ1-2; D uncertain. The germline gives CDR1 SEHNR, CDR2 FQNEAQ (reference sequence). This CDR3 is built from 15 residues. Trimming cost V 4 bases and J 2 bases, with 14 bases left between them. Full variable domain (remainder filled in from reference TRBV7-9 and TRBJ1-2): DTGVSQNPRHKITKRGQNVTFRCDPISEHNRLYWYRQTLGQGPEFLTYFQNEAQLEKSRLLSDRFSAERPKGSFSTLEIQRTEQGDSAMYLCASSSTRVDNYGYTFGSGTRLTVV.

This clonotype was detected a few times. The chain employs TRBV18 and TRBJ2-7, with TRBD2 matching 9 bases. The CDR3 consists of 20 residues. Germline V CDR1 and CDR2: KGHSH, LQKENI. With 6 bases clipped from V and 2 bases from J, the junction kept 23 bases outside the gene matches. The CDR3 DNA follows: TGTGCCAGCTCTCTAGAAAGAGGCGGGAGGGCCTTCGATCCAGCCTACGAGCAGTACTTC. Protein sequence: CASSLERGGRAFDPAYEQYF.

This clonotype showed up just a few times. V and J are TRBV10-3 and TRBJ1-2; D uncertain. Germline V gene sequence: CDR1 ENHRY, CDR2 SYGVKD. V was clipped by 3 bases and J by 5 bases, with 16 bases between them. The CDR3 is 15 residues long. The CDR3 DNA reads as TGTGCCATCAGTGATTTGAGTTCTGCGGGATATGGCTACACCTTC. Protein sequence: CAISDLSSAGYGYTF.